The 28 T cell receptor beta chains below all came from one sample that was sequenced in a study of control samples from healthy donors and cancer patients. The method was immunoSEQ multiplex PCR; TCRdb's version includes in-frame clones alone and lacks a portion of them. The sample has more than 85,000 clones; approximately 83% are singletons. Specimen: blood. All receptors come from a woman between 50 and 59 years old in good health.

The V gene is TRBV28, the J gene TRBJ1-1; 9 bases map to TRBD1. J was trimmed by 6 bases and V by 1 base; bases with no gene match: 3. The germline gives CDR1 MDHEN, CDR2 SYDVKM. This CDR3 spans 14 amino acids. CDR3 bases: TGTGCCAGCAGTTTATTACAGGGGGCCGCTGAAGCTTTCTTT. Protein sequence: CASSLLQGAAEAFF.

V gene TRBV21-1 combines with J gene TRBJ2-5. TRBV21-1 is given as a pseudogene. The CDR3 consists of 14 residues. DNA of the CDR3: TGTGCCAGCAGCCGCCGGGGCCGACGGGAGACCCAGTACTTC. Translated, it gives CASSRRGRRETQYF.

The count of this clone is one. V usage is TRBV6-5 and J usage is TRBJ2-7; D assignment may be TRBD1 or TRBD2 (6 bases each). CDR3 length equals 15 residues. The V gene's germline CDR1 is MNHEY and CDR2 SVGAGI. Trimming stripped 2 bases from V and 2 bases from J, with 13 bases between. CDR3 DNA: TGTGCCAGCAGTTACGGGGGCGGGATGGCCTACGAGCAGTACTTC. Translation: CASSYGGGMAYEQYF.

J is TRBJ2-1 and V is TRBV27; the match to TRBD2 covers 8 bases. V dropped 3 bases and J dropped 6; count of bases not matched to a gene: 7. In germline, CDR1 is MNHEY, CDR2 SMNVEV (reference sequence). There are 15 residues in the CDR3. CDR3 in DNA: TGTGCCAGCAGTTTCTCGCGGGGGGCCCTCAATGAGCAGTTCTTC. Protein sequence: CASSFSRGALNEQFF.

The chain recombines TRBV19 with TRBJ1-5; D possibly corresponds to TRBD1 (6 bases). Germline values: CDR1 LNHDA, CDR2 SQIVND (reference sequence). The CDR3 extends over 15 amino acids. V was shortened by 3 bases and J by 1 base, with 10 bases between the two germline ends. CDR3 in DNA: TGTGCCAGTAGTATGAGGGGGGGAAGCAATCAGCCCCAGCATTTT. It is translated as CASSMRGGSNQPQHF.

V and J are TRBV11-2 and TRBJ2-7; 8 bases agree with TRBD2. CDR1 SGHAT and CDR2 FQNNGV come from the germline V gene. The CDR3 length is 15 residues. The V gene end was trimmed by 1 base and the J gene end by 2 bases; junction bases not matched to a gene: 4. This CDR3 reads CASSLGRGGPYEQYF. The CDR3 DNA sequence: TGTGCCAGCAGCTTAGGTCGCGGGGGGCCCTACGAGCAGTACTTC.

Worth noting for this clone: At one boundary the junction diverges from the germline segment, which might be a read error. V and J are TRBV20-1 and TRBJ1-1, with D hard to call. This CDR3 is built from 10 residues. CDR1 and CDR2 (germline): DFQATT, SNEGSKA (reference sequence). The CDR3 coding sequence is TGCAGTGCTAGGAACATTGAAGCTTTCTTT. Protein sequence: CSARNIEAFF.

This clone has a single count. The J gene is TRBJ1-1, the V gene TRBV30; TRBD1 might be the D (5 bases). CDR3 size: 11 residues. V was trimmed by 4 bases and J by 6 bases, leaving 9 bases between them. The V gene's germline CDR1 is GTSNPN and CDR2 SVGIG (reference sequence). CDR3 in amino acids: CAWTQGAEAFF. In DNA, the CDR3 is TGTGCCTGGACCCAGGGCGCTGAAGCTTTCTTT. The variable domain in full, completed from reference TRBV30 and TRBJ1-1, reads SQTIHQWPATLVQPVGSPLSLECTVEGTSNPNLYWYRQAAGRGLQLLFYSVGIGQISSEVPQNLSASRPQDRQFILSSKKLLLSDSGFYLCAWTQGAEAFFGQGTRLTVV.

In this sample, this clone turned up once. V is TRBV5-5 and J is TRBJ1-5; 9 nucleotides line up with TRBD1. The CDR3 sequence is 18 residues long. Trimming took 4 bases from V and 6 from J; bases not matched to a gene: 17. The germline CDR1 and CDR2 sequences are SGHKS and YYEKEE (reference sequence). CDR3 region: CASSPLHRDRVVSQPQHF. CDR3 bases: TGTGCCAGCAGCCCCCTACACCGGGACAGGGTAGTCAGTCAGCCCCAGCATTTT.

This clone was observed a handful of times. The CDR3, as DNA: TGTGCCAGCAGTGAGCGCGGGGGGGCCGATGAGCAGTTCTTC. This codes for CASSERGGADEQFF. This chain uses TRBV6-1 with TRBJ2-1; 9 positions match TRBD2. This CDR3 has 14 residues. The V gene end was trimmed by 3 bases and the J gene end by 8 bases; junction bases not matched to a gene: 5. CDR1 and CDR2 (germline): MNHNS, SASEGT.

The V and J genes are TRBV28 and TRBJ1-2; D is unresolved. In germline, CDR1 is MDHEN, CDR2 SYDVKM. V was trimmed by 3 bases and J by 8 bases, leaving 13 bases between them. The CDR3 sequence is 13 residues long. For the CDR3, the DNA is TGTGCCAGCAGTTTTCAGCCCCCAAACGGCTACACCTTC. Its protein is CASSFQPPNGYTF.

The V gene is TRBV28, the J gene TRBJ1-5; 11 positions agree with TRBD1. The CDR3 extends over 14 amino acids. J lost 5 bases, V lost 4 bases, and 1 base had no gene match. Germline V gives CDR1 MDHEN, CDR2 SYDVKM. The chain's CDR3 is CASSWTGGDQPQHF. The CDR3 nucleotides read TGTGCCAGCAGTTGGACAGGGGGCGATCAGCCCCAGCATTTT.

CDR3 in amino acids: CASSQELEHSYEQYF. The CDR3 DNA sequence: TGCGCCAGCAGCCAAGAGCTAGAACACTCCTACGAGCAGTACTTC. V and J are TRBV4-1 and TRBJ2-7; no reliable D call. Trimming left V 0 bases short and J 0 bases short, with 9 bases between. Germline V CDR1 and CDR2: MGHRA, YSYEKL. The CDR3 runs 15 residues.

V usage is TRBV4-1 and J usage is TRBJ1-4; D gene uncertain. This CDR3 has 16 amino acids. The germline V gene encodes CDR1 MGHRA and CDR2 YSYEKL. Trimming took 0 bases from V and 0 from J, leaving 8 bases between them. The chain's CDR3 is CASSQDRGATNEKLFF. In DNA form, the CDR3 reads TGCGCCAGCAGCCAAGATCGTGGTGCAACTAATGAAAAACTGTTTTTT.

This clone was found once. The rearrangement joins TRBV5-4 to TRBJ2-3; TRBD2 might be the D (5 bases). The CDR3 spans 12 residues. Germline values: CDR1 SGHNT, CDR2 YYREEE (reference sequence). Trimming took off 4 bases at V and 9 bases at J, with 12 bases between the two ends. The DNA for the CDR3 is TGTGCCAGCAGCGCCAGGACGGGGACGCAGTATTTT. Translated, it gives CASSARTGTQYF.

The chain recombines TRBV28 with TRBJ1-1, with a weak D call TRBD1 (5 bases). The V gene lost 7 bases and the J gene lost 3 bases, with 15 bases spanning the gap. The length of the CDR3 is 14 residues. Looked up from germline, CDR1 is MDHEN and CDR2 is SYDVKM. CDR3 amino acids: CASTGQQVYTEAFF. Here the CDR3 DNA reads TGTGCCAGCACAGGGCAGCAAGTCTACACTGAAGCTTTCTTT.

This clone was detected only once. This chain connects TRBV28 to TRBJ2-7, with no clear D. The CDR3 consists of 13 residues. Germline CDR1 MDHEN, CDR2 SYDVKM. The CDR3 DNA follows: TGTGCAGCAGTGTCACCACGGACCTACGAGCAGTACTTC. This codes for CAAVSPRTYEQYF.

The rearrangement links TRBV11-1 to TRBJ2-2; no firm D call. The germline CDR1 and CDR2 sequences are SGHAT and FQDESV (reference sequence). The CDR3 covers 13 residues. Trimming stripped 3 bases from V and 16 bases from J, with 18 bases between. The CDR3 DNA sequence: TGTGCCAGCAGCTTCGGTGGAACACAGAACCCGTTTTTT. It is translated as CASSFGGTQNPFF.

The V gene is TRBV28, the J gene TRBJ1-2; 12 nucleotides align to TRBD1. V was clipped by 10 bases and J by 3 bases; unmatched bases: 12. Germline V gives CDR1 MDHEN, CDR2 SYDVKM. The CDR3 extends over 16 amino acids. The CDR3 reads CANAPGQGALDYGYTF. The DNA for the CDR3 is TGTGCCAACGCACCGGGACAGGGGGCTTTGGACTATGGCTACACCTTC.

This clone turned up a few times. This chain uses TRBV7-9 with TRBJ2-7; a possible D gene is TRBD1 (5 bases). Trimming shortened V by 1 base and J by 4 bases, and 14 bases separated the two germline ends. In germline, CDR1 is SEHNR, CDR2 FQNEAQ (reference sequence). The CDR3 covers 15 residues. This chain's CDR3 is CASSLVQASRYEQYF. The CDR3 bases are TGTGCCAGCAGCTTAGTACAGGCCTCGAGATACGAGCAGTACTTC.

The chain uses TRBV4-3 and TRBJ1-3; unclear D gene. The CDR3 is made up of 18 amino acids. Trimming cost V 0 bases and J 4 bases, with 19 bases left between them. In germline, CDR1 is LGHNA, CDR2 YSLEER. The CDR3 nucleotides read TGCGCCAGCAGCCAAGATCCTATAGGGAGAGGAGCCGGAAACACCATATATTTT. It yields the protein CASSQDPIGRGAGNTIYF.

There are a few counts of this clone. J is TRBJ1-1 and V is TRBV29-1; TRBD1 matches at 8 bases. The V and J ends lost 6 bases and 6 bases, in that order; junction bases with no gene match: 9. The CDR3 loop spans 13 amino acids. In germline, CDR1 is SQVTM, CDR2 ANQGSEA. This chain's CDR3 is CSVQDRVIPEAFF. CDR3 nucleotide sequence: TGCAGCGTCCAGGACAGGGTTATACCTGAAGCTTTCTTT.

V is TRBV5-1 and J is TRBJ2-5; TRBD1 agrees at 8 bases. The germline V gene has CDR1 SGHRS and CDR2 YFSETQ. With 0 bases clipped from V and 4 bases from J, the junction kept 2 bases outside the gene matches. This CDR3 spans 14 amino acids. The CDR3 loop is CASSLVTGGETQYF. CDR3 nucleotide sequence: TGCGCCAGCAGCTTGGTAACAGGGGGAGAGACCCAGTACTTC.

The chain is built from TRBV11-2 and TRBJ2-7; TRBD1 might be the D (6 bases). In germline, CDR1 is SGHAT, CDR2 FQNNGV. The CDR3 is made up of 17 amino acids. The ends were cut back, 5 bases at V and 6 bases at J, with 26 bases in the middle. The CDR3 reads CASSPDSDRPLNGEQYF. CDR3 nucleotides: TGTGCCAGCAGCCCCGATAGTGACAGGCCATTAAATGGCGAGCAGTACTTC.

This chain uses TRBV21-1 with TRBJ2-7; TRBD2, the table's D call, was not compared with the DNA. TRBV21-1 is deemed a pseudogene. The CDR3 spans 16 residues. CDR3 DNA sequence: TGTGCCAGCCCCCGGGACGGGACTTCGACTGATTACGAGCAGTACTTC. Translating it yields CASPRDGTSTDYEQYF.

The chain combines TRBV7-9 with TRBJ1-1; 11 positions match TRBD1. CDR1 SEHNR and CDR2 FQNEAQ come from the germline V gene (reference sequence). The V segment lost 3 bases and the J segment 5 bases; nucleotides outside the gene matches: 8. CDR3 length equals 16 residues. CDR3 sequence (DNA): TGTGCCAGCAGCTTGCCCGGACAGGGGGCGTTTACTGAAGCTTTCTTT. Translating it yields CASSLPGQGAFTEAFF.

As for this clone: Within the sample, other DNA sequences also encode this same CDR3. The chain couples TRBV7-2 to TRBJ2-2, with D possibly matching TRBD1 (5 bases). The CDR3 has 15 amino acids. Per the germline V gene, CDR1 is SGHTA and CDR2 is FQGNSA. V gave up 0 bases and J gave up 2 bases, with 7 bases separating them. The CDR3 region is CASSLAQGNTGELFF. DNA of the CDR3: TGTGCCAGCAGCTTAGCGCAGGGAAACACCGGGGAGCTGTTTTTT.

The genes are TRBV28 and TRBJ1-6; D is possibly TRBD1 (6 bases). Trimming removed 6 bases from V and 0 bases from J, with 12 bases in between. The CDR3 is 16 amino acids. Germline values: CDR1 MDHEN, CDR2 SYDVKM. The CDR3 loop is CASSGQPSSYNSPLHF. In nucleotides, the CDR3 is TGTGCCAGCAGCGGACAGCCCAGCTCCTATAATTCACCCCTCCACTTT.